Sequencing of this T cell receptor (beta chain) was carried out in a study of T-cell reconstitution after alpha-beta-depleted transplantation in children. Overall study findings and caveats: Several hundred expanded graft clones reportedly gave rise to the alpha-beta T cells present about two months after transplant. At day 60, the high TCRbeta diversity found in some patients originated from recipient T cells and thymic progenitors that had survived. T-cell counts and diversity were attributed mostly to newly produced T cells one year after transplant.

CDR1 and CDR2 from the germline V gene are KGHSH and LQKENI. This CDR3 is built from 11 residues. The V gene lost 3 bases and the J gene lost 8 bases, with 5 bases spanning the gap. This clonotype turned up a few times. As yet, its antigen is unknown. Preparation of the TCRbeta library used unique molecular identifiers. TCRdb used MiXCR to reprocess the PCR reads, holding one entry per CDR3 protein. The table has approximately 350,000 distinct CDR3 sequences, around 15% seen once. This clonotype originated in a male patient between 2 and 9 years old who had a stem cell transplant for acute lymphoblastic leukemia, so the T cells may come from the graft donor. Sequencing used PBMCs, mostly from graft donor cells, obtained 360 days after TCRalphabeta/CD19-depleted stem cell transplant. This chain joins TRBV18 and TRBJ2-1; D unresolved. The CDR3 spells CASSPQDEQFF. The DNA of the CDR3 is TGTGCCAGCTCACCCCAAGATGAGCAGTTCTTC. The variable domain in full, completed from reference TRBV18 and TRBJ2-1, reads NAGVMQNPRHLVRRRGQEARLRCSPMKGHSHVYWYRQLPEEGLKFMVYLQKENIIDESGMPKERFSAEFPKEGPSILRIQQVVRGDSAAYFCASSPQDEQFFGPGTRLTVL.